This T cell receptor (beta chain) appears in the sequencing data of a study of shared T cell receptors in the human thymus. Profiling relied on immunoSEQ multiplex PCR, and the TCRdb table lists in-frame clones only, not all of them. The sample holds hundreds of thousands of clones, 80% to 90% seen once. CDR1 is LNHNV and CDR2 is YYDKDF in the germline V gene (reference sequence). This CDR3 has 16 residues. V was cut by 7 bases and J by 7 bases, with 23 bases left in between. These sequences were also reported in another study, on human thymus T cells. As reported in that work: Donation was from healthy Finnish infants who were having corrective surgery that addressed congenital heart defects. Surgeons resected thymus tissue during corrective heart surgery. Both thymic and peripheral blood repertoires showed apparently biased V and J usage. Related research examined unrelated individuals and reported that their thymic repertoires overlapped highly.

This rearrangement joins TRBV15 to TRBJ1-5, with a tentative D call TRBD1 (6 bases). The specimen sequenced was thymocytes. This TCR derives from a boy less than two years old with a congenital heart defect. The CDR3 sequence is CATTEGSGGGGQPQHF. DNA of the CDR3: TGTGCCACCACCGAGGGGTCGGGAGGGGGAGGCCAGCCCCAGCATTTT.